This TCR beta chain emerged from a study of cytomegalovirus exposure and HLA in healthy donors. CDR1 and CDR2 from the germline V gene are SGHTA and FQGNSA. Trimming cost V 3 bases and J 8 bases; bases outside gene matches: 8. The CDR3 covers 14 residues. In the PCR, 60 Vbeta and 13 Jbeta primers were used. Assay used: immunoSEQ multiplex PCR; TCRdb lists only in-frame clones, some missing. The table includes about 230,000 clones, 70% to 80% detected once. This chain links TRBV7-2 with TRBJ1-2, with TRBD1 identical over 8 bases. The sequenced material came from PBMCs. This TCR was recovered from a woman aged 60-75 years in good health and CMV-seropositive. The CDR3 DNA follows: TGTGCCAGCAGCTTGACTTACAGGGGGGGCGGCTACACCTTC. Translation: CASSLTYRGGGYTF.